The T cell receptor (beta chain) described here comes from a study of cytomegalovirus exposure and HLA in healthy donors. Method: immunoSEQ multiplex PCR; TCRdb's copy keeps in-frame clones and lacks some. The sample yields some 200,000 clones, 80% to 85% seen once. General study findings and limits: Reports described diagnosis of cytomegalovirus status by the classifier as highly specific and sensitive. In the 120 or so validation repertoires, roughly 94% of cluster scores exceeded 0, per a later analysis. The investigators catalogued 150 to 200 TCR beta chains as cytomegalovirus-associated.

V was pared by 3 bases and J by 4 bases, with 14 bases between. Per the germline V gene, CDR1 is SGHDT and CDR2 is YYEEEE. The CDR3 is 14 residues long. To note about this clone: Its antigen is not known.

This receptor was identified in a woman under 30 in good health and CMV-seropositive. The chain combines TRBV5-6 with TRBJ2-7, with TRBD2 as a possible D gene (5 bases). Sequenced sample: PBMCs. This CDR3 reads CASSSPTGGYEQYF. Written as DNA, the CDR3 is TGTGCCAGCAGCTCACCCACCGGAGGATACGAGCAGTACTTC.